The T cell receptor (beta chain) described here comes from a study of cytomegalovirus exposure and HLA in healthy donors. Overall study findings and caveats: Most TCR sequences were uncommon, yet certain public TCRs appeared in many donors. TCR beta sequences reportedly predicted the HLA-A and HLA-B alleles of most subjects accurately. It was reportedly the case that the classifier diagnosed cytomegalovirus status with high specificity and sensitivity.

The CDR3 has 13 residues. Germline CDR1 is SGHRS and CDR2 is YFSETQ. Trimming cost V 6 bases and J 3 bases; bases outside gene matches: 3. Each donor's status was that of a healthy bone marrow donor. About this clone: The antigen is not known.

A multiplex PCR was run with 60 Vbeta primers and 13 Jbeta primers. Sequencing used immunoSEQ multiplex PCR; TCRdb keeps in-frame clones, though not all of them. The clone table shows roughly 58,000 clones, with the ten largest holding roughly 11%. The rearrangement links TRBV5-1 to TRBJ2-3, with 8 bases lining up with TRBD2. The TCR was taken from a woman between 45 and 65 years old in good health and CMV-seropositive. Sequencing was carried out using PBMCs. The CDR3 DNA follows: TGCGCCAGCATGCGCGGGGGGACAGATACGCAGTATTTT. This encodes CASMRGGTDTQYF.